This section outlines one T cell receptor (beta chain) sequence together with its context. The entry originates in a study of regulatory T cells in long-lasting Graves disease. Time point given: persistent/refractory GD, antithyroid drugs over 5 years with positive TRAb. After RNA was extracted from PBMCs, the TCR library was made from it. V lost 2 bases to trimming and J lost 4 bases, with 6 bases between them. This CDR3 spans 13 amino acids. Germline V gene data show CDR1 as MNHEY and CDR2 as SVGAGI. Both iRepertoire HTBI primers and Arm-PCR of CDR3 regions were used to build the TCR beta libraries. Via MiXCR, TCRdb re-called the multiplex PCR reads, giving one row per CDR3 protein. The data hold 450,000 or so distinct CDR3 sequences, with less than 25% observed a single time.

The chain carries TRBV6-5 and TRBJ2-1; unclear D gene. The clonotype originates from a female donor with Graves disease. This sample comprised peripheral blood mononuclear cells (PBMCs), obtained when the disease was refractory, from a patient treated with antithyroid drugs. CDR3 protein: CASSYPPYNEQFF. The CDR3 DNA sequence: TGTGCCAGCAGTTACCCCCCTTACAATGAGCAGTTCTTC.